These T cell receptor beta chains were read from a single sample in a study of blood T cell repertoires in COVID-19. Sequencing used immunoSEQ multiplex PCR; TCRdb keeps in-frame clones, though not all of them. The table has roughly 140,000 clones, around 81% seen once; the top ten hold roughly 6.2%. Specimen: PBMCs or T cells enriched from blood (not recorded which). The origin of the receptors is a woman between 40 and 55 years old who had recovered from COVID-19. The CDR3 runs from the conserved cysteine through the conserved F or W. Each record gives: J gene, D gene, V gene, CDR3 length, clone size, CDR3 protein, CDR3 DNA. A D gene is named only where the DNA matches it firmly. Clone sizes are given selectively: once, few, many, or a class where the clone is expanded.

J gene: TRBJ2-2
D gene: NA
V gene: TRBV11-2
CDR3 length: 16
clone size: NA
CDR3 protein: CASSSSGGANTGELFF
CDR3 DNA: TGTGCCAGCAGCTCCTCTGGAGGGGCGAACACCGGGGAGCTGTTTTTT

J gene: TRBJ1-6
D gene: NA
V gene: TRBV6-5
CDR3 length: 15
clone size: NA
CDR3 protein: CASNPKEVRYSPLHF
CDR3 DNA: TGTGCCAGCAACCCCAAGGAGGTGAGATATTCACCCCTCCACTTT

J gene: TRBJ2-7
D gene: NA
V gene: TRBV3-1/TRBV3-2
CDR3 length: 16
clone size: NA
CDR3 protein: CASSRSRGSHSYEQYF
CDR3 DNA: TGTGCCAGCAGCCGTTCAAGGGGAAGCCATTCCTACGAGCAGTACTTC

J gene: TRBJ2-2
D gene: NA
V gene: TRBV16
CDR3 length: 16
clone size: NA
CDR3 protein: CASSPRGRAITGELFF
CDR3 DNA: TGTGCCAGCAGCCCCCGCGGCAGGGCGATAACCGGGGAGCTGTTTTTT

J gene: TRBJ1-2
D gene: NA
V gene: TRBV2
CDR3 length: 15
clone size: few
CDR3 protein: CASSERGRDVKGYTF
CDR3 DNA: TGTGCCAGCAGTGAGCGGGGCAGGGATGTTAAAGGCTACACCTTC

J gene: TRBJ2-1
D gene: TRBD2
V gene: TRBV19
CDR3 length: 15
clone size: NA
CDR3 protein: CASRDGGGDNNEQFF
CDR3 DNA: TGTGCCAGTAGGGACGGCGGGGGAGATAACAATGAGCAGTTCTTC

J gene: TRBJ2-3
D gene: NA
V gene: TRBV6-5
CDR3 length: 15
clone size: NA
CDR3 protein: CASSYSQASTDTQYF
CDR3 DNA: TGTGCCAGCAGTTACTCGCAGGCTAGCACAGATACGCAGTATTTT

J gene: TRBJ2-1
D gene: NA
V gene: TRBV18
CDR3 length: 17
clone size: NA
CDR3 protein: CASSPLMGGVSYNEQFF
CDR3 DNA: TGTGCCAGCTCACCTCTGATGGGGGGAGTCTCCTACAATGAGCAGTTCTTC

J gene: TRBJ2-5
D gene: TRBD1
V gene: TRBV7-8
CDR3 length: 14
clone size: once
CDR3 protein: CASSRDRGQETQYF
CDR3 DNA: TGTGCCAGCAGCCGAGACAGGGGCCAAGAGACCCAGTACTTC

J gene: TRBJ1-2
D gene: TRBD1
V gene: TRBV13
CDR3 length: 15
clone size: NA
CDR3 protein: CASSPGTGAGYGYTF
CDR3 DNA: TGTGCCAGCAGCCCCGGTACAGGGGCCGGCTATGGCTACACCTTC

J gene: TRBJ2-7
D gene: NA
V gene: TRBV9
CDR3 length: 15
clone size: NA
CDR3 protein: CASSVGATAFNEQYF
CDR3 DNA: TGTGCCAGCAGCGTAGGTGCAACAGCCTTCAACGAGCAGTACTTC

J gene: TRBJ1-4
D gene: TRBD1
V gene: TRBV7-8
CDR3 length: 16
clone size: NA
CDR3 protein: CASSLRNPDRAEKLFF
CDR3 DNA: TGTGCCAGCAGCTTACGTAACCCTGACAGGGCGGAAAAACTGTTTTTT

J gene: TRBJ1-2
D gene: NA
V gene: TRBV2
CDR3 length: 14
clone size: NA
CDR3 protein: CASSPAGRNYGYTF
CDR3 DNA: TGTGCCAGCAGCCCGGCAGGGCGGAACTATGGCTACACCTTC

J gene: TRBJ2-7
D gene: NA
V gene: TRBV7-8
CDR3 length: 14
clone size: many
CDR3 protein: CASSWNRDTYEQYF
CDR3 DNA: TGTGCCAGCAGTTGGAACAGGGATACCTACGAGCAGTACTTC

J gene: TRBJ2-7
D gene: TRBD1
V gene: TRBV9
CDR3 length: 14
clone size: NA
CDR3 protein: CASSADRGTYEQYF
CDR3 DNA: TGTGCCAGCAGCGCGGACAGGGGCACATACGAGCAGTACTTC

J gene: TRBJ2-1
D gene: TRBD2
V gene: TRBV6-4
CDR3 length: 16
clone size: once
CDR3 protein: CASSDSTSGIYNEQFF
CDR3 DNA: TGTGCCAGCAGTGACTCTACTAGCGGAATATACAATGAGCAGTTCTTC

J gene: TRBJ2-1
D gene: TRBD2
V gene: TRBV7-6
CDR3 length: 17
clone size: few
CDR3 protein: CASSLDNSGGSYNEQFF
CDR3 DNA: TGTGCCAGCAGCTTAGATAATAGCGGGGGCTCTTACAATGAGCAGTTCTTC

J gene: TRBJ1-1
D gene: NA
V gene: TRBV18
CDR3 length: 12
clone size: NA
CDR3 protein: CASSPYDTEAFF
CDR3 DNA: TGTGCCAGCTCACCCTATGACACTGAAGCTTTCTTT

J gene: TRBJ2-2
D gene: TRBD1
V gene: TRBV6-5
CDR3 length: 13
clone size: NA
CDR3 protein: CASRSRGLGELFF
CDR3 DNA: TGTGCCAGCAGATCCAGGGGGCTCGGGGAGCTGTTTTTT

J gene: TRBJ1-4
D gene: TRBD1
V gene: TRBV27
CDR3 length: 14
clone size: NA
CDR3 protein: CASSPQGDPEKLFF
CDR3 DNA: TGTGCCAGCAGCCCCCAGGGGGACCCTGAAAAACTGTTTTTT

J gene: TRBJ1-5
D gene: NA
V gene: TRBV29-1
CDR3 length: 12
clone size: NA
CDR3 protein: CSVGQGRQPQHF
CDR3 DNA: TGCAGCGTTGGGCAGGGGAGACAGCCCCAGCATTTT

J gene: TRBJ1-1
D gene: NA
V gene: TRBV30
CDR3 length: 13
clone size: NA
CDR3 protein: CAYQFTKGTEAFF
CDR3 DNA: TGTGCCTACCAATTCACAAAGGGGACTGAAGCTTTCTTT

J gene: TRBJ1-1
D gene: TRBD1
V gene: TRBV25-1
CDR3 length: 14
clone size: NA
CDR3 protein: CASSVFGQGGEAFF
CDR3 DNA: TGTGCCAGCAGTGTCTTCGGACAGGGAGGTGAAGCTTTCTTT

J gene: TRBJ2-2
D gene: TRBD2
V gene: TRBV27
CDR3 length: 14
clone size: few
CDR3 protein: CASSAGTTVGELFF
CDR3 DNA: TGTGCCAGCAGTGCTGGGACTACAGTAGGGGAGCTGTTTTTT

J gene: TRBJ2-3
D gene: TRBD2
V gene: TRBV18
CDR3 length: 16
clone size: NA
CDR3 protein: CASSLRTSGSRYTQYF
CDR3 DNA: TGTGCCAGCTCACTACGGACTAGCGGGAGCCGATATACGCAGTATTTT

J gene: TRBJ2-7
D gene: TRBD1
V gene: TRBV6-5
CDR3 length: 14
clone size: NA
CDR3 protein: CASSWTGGPYEQYF
CDR3 DNA: TGTGCCAGCAGTTGGACAGGGGGGCCCTACGAGCAGTACTTC

J gene: TRBJ1-5
D gene: NA
V gene: TRBV6-1
CDR3 length: 16
clone size: NA
CDR3 protein: CASSETRGRGNQPQHF
CDR3 DNA: TGTGCCAGCAGTGAAACCCGTGGCAGGGGCAATCAGCCCCAGCATTTT

J gene: TRBJ1-1
D gene: NA
V gene: TRBV10-3
CDR3 length: 12
clone size: few
CDR3 protein: CAISDWPIEAFF
CDR3 DNA: TGTGCCATCAGTGACTGGCCGATCGAAGCTTTCTTT

J gene: TRBJ2-7
D gene: NA
V gene: TRBV5-4
CDR3 length: 16
clone size: NA
CDR3 protein: CASSPSPRDGLFEQYF
CDR3 DNA: TGTGCCAGCAGCCCTTCACCCAGGGATGGTCTTTTCGAGCAGTACTTC

J gene: TRBJ1-6
D gene: TRBD1
V gene: TRBV5-6
CDR3 length: 17
clone size: NA
CDR3 protein: CASSLARGDRVNSPLHF
CDR3 DNA: TGTGCCAGCAGCTTGGCCCGGGGGGACAGGGTCAACTCACCCCTCCACTTT